This is a list of T cell receptor beta chains from one sample in a study of response to subunit inactivated influenza vaccine. TCRdb fed the RT-PCR reads into MiXCR, producing one record per CDR3 protein. The sample shows more than 150,000 distinct CDR3 sequences, about 10% of them seen only once. The sample in question was non-naive T cells sorted from PBMCs, obtained on the day of vaccination. The receptor set was obtained from a man aged 45-65 years who received an inactivated influenza vaccine. Each CDR3 is given with its conserved first and last residue. Each record gives: D gene, clone size, V gene, J gene, CDR3 DNA, CDR3 protein. A D gene is named only where the DNA matches it firmly. The size of a clone is reported for some rows only, either as once, few or many, or as a class for expanded clones.

-,-,TRBV20-1,TRBJ2-1,TGCAGTGCTAGAGATGTTAGCGAGACATACTACAATGAGCAGTTCTTC,CSARDVSETYYNEQFF
-,-,TRBV20-1,TRBJ2-1,TGCAGTGCTTCGATCCCCGGGGACCCCTACAATGAGCAGTTCTTC,CSASIPGDPYNEQFF
-,-,TRBV30,TRBJ1-5,TGTGCCTGGAGTGTACAGGGAGTCGGGCCCCAGCATTTT,CAWSVQGVGPQHF
-,few,TRBV11-2,TRBJ2-7,TGTGCCACGAGCGGGCTACGGTACTTC,CATSGLRYF
-,-,TRBV6-2/TRBV6-3,TRBJ2-7,TGTGCCAGCAGTTACCCGTCCGAGCAGTACTTC,CASSYPSEQYF
TRBD1,few,TRBV18,TRBJ1-1,TGTGCCAGCTCTTCAGGACAGGGCACTGAAGCTTTCTTT,CASSSGQGTEAFF
TRBD2,-,TRBV2,TRBJ2-1,TGTGCCAGCCCCAAGGTGGGGAGGGATGAGCAGTTCTTC,CASPKVGRDEQFF
TRBD1,few,TRBV20-1,TRBJ1-2,TGCAGTGCCACTCCTCCGGGACAGGGAGGGTATGGCTACACCTTC,CSATPPGQGGYGYTF
-,few,TRBV28,TRBJ2-1,TGTGCCAGCAGTTTACCCCTCAGGAGGGGACTTTACAATGAGCAGTTCTTC,CASSLPLRRGLYNEQFF
-,few,TRBV11-3,TRBJ2-1,TGTGCCAGCAGCGCGGACGGGGATGAGCAGTTCTTC,CASSADGDEQFF
TRBD1,few,TRBV19,TRBJ1-1,TGTGCCAGTAGTCCTTTGACAGGGTCAACTGAAGCTTTCTTT,CASSPLTGSTEAFF
TRBD1,-,TRBV6-1,TRBJ1-5,TGTGCCAGCACCGGACAGGGTCCCAGCAATCAGCCCCAGCATTTT,CASTGQGPSNQPQHF
TRBD2,-,TRBV7-2,TRBJ2-1,TGTGCCAGCAGCTTAGAGGGGACTAGGGGTGAGCAGTTCTTC,CASSLEGTRGEQFF
-,few,TRBV28,TRBJ2-5,TGTGCCAGCAGTACCCGTGGGGGATTTGGCGTTGGAGAGACCCAGTACTTC,CASSTRGGFGVGETQYF
-,many,TRBV27,TRBJ2-2,TGTGCCAGCAAAGCCGCGGGCAACACCGGGGAGCTGTTTTTT,CASKAAGNTGELFF
-,-,TRBV3-1,TRBJ2-1,TGTGCCAGCAGCCAAGGCAGAAACAATGAGCAGTTCTTC,CASSQGRNNEQFF
-,few,TRBV6-2/TRBV6-3,TRBJ2-7,TGTGCCAGCAGCACCCTCGTGGCACAAGACTCCTACGAGCAGTACTTC,CASSTLVAQDSYEQYF
-,-,TRBV4-3,TRBJ2-7,TGCGCCAGCAGCCCGGTAACCTCCTACGAGCAGTACTTC,CASSPVTSYEQYF
TRBD1,-,TRBV28,TRBJ2-7,TGTGCCAGCAGTACGTGGGGGACAGCCTCCTACGAGCAGTACTTC,CASSTWGTASYEQYF
-,-,TRBV11-2,TRBJ1-5,TGTGCCAGCAGCTTATCGGACGTTGGTAATAGCAATCAGCCCCAGCATTTT,CASSLSDVGNSNQPQHF
-,-,TRBV19,TRBJ2-7,TGTGCCACCCGGTCCCAGGAGGGGGGACCAGGCGAGCAGTACTTC,CATRSQEGGPGEQYF
TRBD1,few,TRBV5-1,TRBJ1-1,TGCGCCAGCAGCCCCTCGGGACAGCCGAACACTGAAGCTTTCTTT,CASSPSGQPNTEAFF
-,few,TRBV5-5,TRBJ1-1,TGTGCCAGCAGCCGGGTGTTTGCCAACACTGAAGCTTTCTTT,CASSRVFANTEAFF
TRBD1,few,TRBV10-3,TRBJ2-2,TGTGCCATCAGTGGAACCGGGACAGCGAACACCGGGGAGCTGTTTTTT,CAISGTGTANTGELFF
-,few,TRBV7-9,TRBJ1-6,TGTGCCAGCAGCTTCGGTGTGGCAACATACTATAATTCACCCCTCCACTTT,CASSFGVATYYNSPLHF
TRBD2,-,TRBV5-4,TRBJ2-3,TGTGCCAGCAGTCCTTCTCTAGCGGGAGGACCTAGCACAGATACGCAGTATTTT,CASSPSLAGGPSTDTQYF
TRBD2,many,TRBV5-6,TRBJ2-1,TGTGCCAGCAGCTCATGGACTAGCGGGATGCAGTTCTTC,CASSSWTSGMQFF
-,-,TRBV11-2,TRBJ1-1,TGTGCCAGCAGCTTCGACGTGGGACCTCCGAATTTT,CASSFDVGPPNF
TRBD1,few,TRBV2,TRBJ1-2,TGTGCCAGAAGAAGTCAGGGGGCTGGCTACACCTTC,CARRSQGAGYTF
-,few,TRBV5-1,TRBJ2-7,TGCGCCAGCAGCCCGGGGGACGGTTCCTACGAGCAGTACTTC,CASSPGDGSYEQYF
TRBD2,many,TRBV29-1,TRBJ2-3,TGCAGCGTCCCCGGGACTAGCGGCACAGATACGCAGTATTTT,CSVPGTSGTDTQYF
-,-,TRBV10-3,TRBJ1-1,TGTGCCATCAGTGTCGGCATCCAGACTGAAGCTTTCTTT,CAISVGIQTEAFF
-,few,TRBV28,TRBJ1-5,TGTGCCAGCAATACCGACAGCAATCAGCCCCAGCATTTT,CASNTDSNQPQHF
TRBD1,few,TRBV7-2,TRBJ2-5,TGTGCCAGCAGCACCCACAGGGGGCAAGAGACCCAGTACTTC,CASSTHRGQETQYF
-,-,TRBV20-1,TRBJ2-2,TGCAGTGCTAGGTTTCAGGGGTCCGGGGAGCTGTTTTTT,CSARFQGSGELFF
-,-,TRBV11-1,TRBJ1-1,TGTGCCAGCAGCTTAGGGAACGTTTGGACAGCTTCTAGCACTGAAGCTTTCTTT,CASSLGNVWTASSTEAFF
-,-,TRBV29-1,TRBJ2-7,TGCAGCGTTCTTACAGGGTGGGAGCAGTACTTC,CSVLTGWEQYF
-,few,TRBV6-5,TRBJ1-5,TGTGCCAGCAGTTACTCTCCCGGGAATCAGCCCCAGCATTTT,CASSYSPGNQPQHF